The T cell receptor (beta chain) described here comes from a study of CD4 T cells in relation to SARS-CoV-2 and coronaviruses. Only in-frame clones appear in the TCRdb table, and some are missing; sequencing was by immunoSEQ multiplex PCR. This table holds around 25,000 clones, roughly 66% found once. The CDR3 totals 13 residues. V was shortened by 10 bases and J by 4 bases, with 14 bases between the two germline ends. Germline CDR1 is MDHEN and CDR2 is SYDVKM. This clone was seen a few times. Its matching antigen is unknown. Broader study findings: Pre-pandemic and post-infection samples never came from the same donor.

CD4+ T cells from unexposed donors were obtained before the COVID-19 pandemic (2011-2018). The cells were cultured for about ten days before CD4+ T cells were isolated. Cells permitting, SARS-CoV-2 S/N and four cold-coronavirus spikes were tested on unexposed-donor CD4+ T cells. Each well had approximately 2.2 million PBMCs in roughly 5% human AB serum with IL-2. Fresh IL-2 medium replaced half the medium on days 3 and 7. The TCR comes from a human donor in good health. The specimen sequenced was CD4+ T cells from PBMCs, cultured in vitro. The V and J genes are TRBV28 and TRBJ1-5, with a weak D call TRBD1 (5 bases). The CDR3: CATFPRANQPQHF. The CDR3 DNA follows: TGTGCCACCTTCCCCAGGGCGAATCAGCCCCAGCATTTT.